Each of the 23 T cell receptor beta chains below was sequenced from the same sample in a study of siplizumab effects on memory and regulatory T cells. TCRdb's table, derived via immunoSEQ multiplex PCR, lists solely in-frame clones and lacks some. The sample holds over 50,000 clones, roughly 80% seen once. Sequenced sample: memory CD4+ T cells sorted from blood. These receptors were obtained from a human donor in good health.

The rearrangement uses TRBV10-1 and TRBJ1-1; maybe TRBD1 (5 bases). This CDR3 comprises 15 residues. Germline V gene data show CDR1 as WNHNN and CDR2 as SYGVQD (reference sequence). Trimming took 0 bases from V and 1 from J, leaving 9 bases between them. CDR3 DNA: TGCGCCAGCAGTGAGTCGGCCAGGGAGAACACTGAAGCTTTCTTT. It encodes CASSESARENTEAFF.

A note on this clone: The junction does not match germline at one end; this may be a read error. The chain links TRBV5-3 to TRBJ2-5; D gene ambiguous. TRBV5-3 is flagged as an ORF with uncertain function. The CDR3 extends over 15 amino acids. The CDR3 here is CASSLRQLGQETQYF. Written as DNA, the CDR3 is TGTGCCAGCAGCTTGCGGCAGCTGGGTCAAGAGACCCAGTACTTC.

This chain joins TRBV6-5 and TRBJ1-1; D is perhaps TRBD1 (6 bases). V was clipped by 3 bases and J by 0 bases, with 14 bases between them. The CDR3 has 16 amino acids. Per the germline V gene, CDR1 is MNHEY and CDR2 is SVGAGI. Here the CDR3 reads CASSYTGTRMNTEAFF. CDR3 coding DNA: TGTGCCAGCAGTTATACAGGGACTAGAATGAACACTGAAGCTTTCTTT.

This clone has a single count. The CDR3 loop is CASSAGPLTYEQYF. The CDR3, as DNA: TGCGCCAGCAGCGCAGGGCCGCTAACCTACGAGCAGTACTTC. The rearrangement joins TRBV5-1 to TRBJ2-7, with a tentative D call TRBD1 (5 bases). CDR1 and CDR2 from the germline V gene are SGHRS and YFSETQ. V was shortened by 4 bases and J by 2 bases, with 13 bases between the two germline ends. The CDR3 runs 14 residues.

The J gene is TRBJ2-1, the V gene TRBV18, with 7 bases that match TRBD1. CDR1 and CDR2 from the germline V gene are KGHSH and LQKENI. The V gene end was trimmed by 3 bases and the J gene end by 8 bases; junction bases not matched to a gene: 4. The CDR3 sequence is 13 residues long. CDR3 nucleotide sequence: TGTGCCAGCTCACCCTGGGACAGCGATGAGCAGTTCTTC. Its protein product is CASSPWDSDEQFF.

V gene TRBV7-9 combines with J gene TRBJ1-1, with D maybe TRBD1 (5 bases). The V and J ends lost 2 bases and 4 bases respectively, with 11 bases between them. CDR1 is SEHNR and CDR2 is FQNEAQ in the germline V gene (reference sequence). The CDR3 runs 14 residues. CDR3 protein: CASSLQGGFTEAFF. The CDR3 DNA sequence: TGTGCCAGCAGCTTACAGGGAGGTTTCACTGAAGCTTTCTTT.

The J gene is TRBJ2-5, the V gene TRBV14; 9 bases align to TRBD2. This CDR3 contains 15 residues. The germline V gene encodes CDR1 SGHDN and CDR2 FVKESK. The trim removed 3 bases at V and 5 bases at J, leaving 7 bases unmatched. Here the CDR3 reads CASSHFASGVETQYF. The CDR3 nucleotides are TGTGCCAGCAGCCATTTCGCTAGCGGGGTGGAGACCCAGTACTTC.

In this sample, this clone turned up a few times. The chain has TRBV7-8 and TRBJ2-7, with no clear D. The V end lost 3 bases, the J end lost 6 bases, and 15 bases lay between the germline ends. Germline V CDR1 and CDR2: SGHVS, FQNEAQ. This CDR3 comprises 14 residues. CDR3 DNA: TGTGCCAGCAGCTTTTCGAGCGCCCAACCCGAGCAGTACTTC. Translation: CASSFSSAQPEQYF.

The chain couples TRBV10-3 to TRBJ1-5, with D possibly TRBD1 on 6 matching bases. The CDR3 is 16 amino acids. The ends were cut back, 0 bases at V and 6 bases at J, with 15 bases in the middle. Germline V gene sequence: CDR1 ENHRY, CDR2 SYGVKD. CDR3 residues: CAISESGETGFQPQHF. The DNA for the CDR3 is TGTGCCATCAGTGAGTCCGGAGAAACAGGGTTTCAGCCCCAGCATTTT.

The genes are TRBV18 and TRBJ2-2, with D perhaps matching TRBD1 (6 bases). Germline V gene data show CDR1 as KGHSH and CDR2 as LQKENI. Trimming took off 3 bases at V and 1 base at J, with 6 bases between the two ends. CDR3 length: 14 residues. CDR3: CASSPGQNTGELFF. The CDR3 DNA is TGTGCCAGCTCACCGGGACAGAACACCGGGGAGCTGTTTTTT.

The chain has TRBV28 and TRBJ2-2; 7 bases are shared with TRBD1. The CDR3 length is 14 residues. After removal of 4 bases from V and 3 bases from J, the junction contained 2 bases not matched to a gene. The germline CDR1 and CDR2 sequences are MDHEN and SYDVKM. CDR3 protein: CASSSGQDTGELFF. CDR3 bases: TGTGCCAGCAGTTCAGGACAGGACACCGGGGAGCTGTTTTTT.

The chain has TRBV6-1 and TRBJ2-3; perhaps D is TRBD1 or TRBD2 (6 bases each). The V gene's germline CDR1 is MNHNS and CDR2 SASEGT. V lost 6 bases and J lost 2, with 12 bases in between. The CDR3 has 14 residues. CDR3: CASSYGGHTDTQYF. In DNA, the CDR3 is TGTGCCAGCAGCTACGGGGGCCACACAGATACGCAGTATTTT.

Regarding this clone: Other DNA sequences from this sample encode an identical CDR3 as well. The chain is built from TRBV6-1 and TRBJ1-1, with unresolved D. This CDR3 has 12 amino acids. Germline-derived CDR1 and CDR2 are MNHNS and SASEGT. The germline V and J ends were trimmed by 3 bases and 8 bases, with 10 bases remaining between them. The CDR3 region has the DNA TGTGCCAGCAGTGATTTCTCCGAGGAAGCTTTCTTT. Amino acid sequence: CASSDFSEEAFF.

The chain employs TRBV5-1 and TRBJ1-2; no clear D gene. Germline V gene sequence: CDR1 SGHRS, CDR2 YFSETQ. Trimming took 2 bases from V and 8 from J, leaving 10 bases between them. The CDR3 length is 12 residues. CDR3 residues: CASSFGSVGYTF. In nucleotides, the CDR3 is TGCGCCAGCAGCTTCGGCTCAGTCGGCTACACCTTC.

The chain employs TRBV7-6 and TRBJ2-7; the D is unclear. Germline CDR1 is SGHVS and CDR2 is FNYEAQ. The CDR3 extends over 14 amino acids. The V gene lost 5 bases and the J gene lost 0 bases, with 11 bases spanning the gap. CDR3 sequence (DNA): TGTGCCAGCAGCGCGTACACCAGCTCCTACGAGCAGTACTTC. Its translation: CASSAYTSSYEQYF.

This rearrangement joins TRBV10-3 to TRBJ2-5; D may be TRBD2 (5 bases). Germline CDR1 ENHRY, CDR2 SYGVKD. Trimming took 10 bases from V and 0 from J, leaving 12 bases between them. This CDR3 spans 13 amino acids. CDR3 in amino acids: CANAGANQETQYF. CDR3 nucleotides: TGTGCCAACGCGGGTGCAAACCAAGAGACCCAGTACTTC.

The chain has TRBV14 and TRBJ1-1; no reliable D call. V lost 2 bases and J lost 0, with 4 bases in between. Germline-derived CDR1 and CDR2 are SGHDN and FVKESK. The CDR3 spans 13 residues. DNA for the CDR3: TGTGCCAGCAGCCAAAGGGTGAACACTGAAGCTTTCTTT. Translated: CASSQRVNTEAFF. Using reference TRBV14 and TRBJ1-1 for the parts outside the CDR3, the full variable domain is EAGVTQFPSHSVIEKGQTVTLRCDPISGHDNLYWYRRVMGKEIKFLLHFVKESKQDESGMPNNRFLAERTGGTYSTLKVQPAELEDSGVYFCASSQRVNTEAFFGQGTRLTVV.

The chain is built from TRBV5-1 and TRBJ1-5; a weak D match, TRBD1 (5 bases). With 4 bases removed from V and 0 bases from J, the gap between germline ends came to 20 bases. The germline V gene encodes CDR1 SGHRS and CDR2 YFSETQ. This CDR3 spans 18 amino acids. The DNA of the CDR3 is TGCGCCAGCAGCCTAGGGGTCAGGGACTCTTATAGCAATCAGCCCCAGCATTTT. It translates to CASSLGVRDSYSNQPQHF.

The V and J genes are TRBV5-1 and TRBJ1-2; D not certain. This CDR3 is 15 amino acids long. V was clipped by 0 bases and J by 7 bases, with 16 bases between them. Per germline, CDR1 SGHRS and CDR2 YFSETQ. The CDR3 loop is CASSLASEGLGGYTF. For the CDR3, the DNA is TGCGCCAGCAGCTTGGCCTCCGAGGGTCTGGGTGGCTACACCTTC.

This chain links TRBV14 with TRBJ1-4; the D is unclear. The CDR3 covers 13 residues. V gave up 4 bases and J gave up 0 bases, with 3 bases separating them. CDR1 is SGHDN, CDR2 FVKESK, per germline. DNA of the CDR3: TGTGCCAGCAGCCGGTCAACTAATGAAAAACTGTTTTTT. The encoded protein is CASSRSTNEKLFF.

The CDR3 DNA sequence: TGTGCCAGCAGGGCGGTTGAGAACACTGAAGCTTTCTTT. This translates into CASRAVENTEAFF. V is TRBV2 and J is TRBJ1-1; no reliable D call. V gave up 6 bases and J gave up 1 base, with 9 bases separating them. The CDR3 is 13 residues long. The germline CDR1 and CDR2 sequences are SNHLY and FYNNEI.

This clone was observed a single time. The chain carries TRBV5-1 and TRBJ1-3; D remains unclear. Trimming shortened V by 2 bases and J by 0 bases, and 15 bases separated the two germline ends. This CDR3 is 17 amino acids long. The germline V gene encodes CDR1 SGHRS and CDR2 YFSETQ. The CDR3 bases are TGCGCCAGCAGCTTTTCAGTCAGTTCGAGCTCTGGAAACACCATATATTTT. The encoded protein is CASSFSVSSSSGNTIYF.

This clone was seen a few times. The chain recombines TRBV2 with TRBJ1-4; TRBD1 matches at 8 bases. The CDR3 extends over 13 amino acids. The ends lost 9 bases at V and 3 bases at J; junction bases unmatched: 3. Germline CDR1 is SNHLY and CDR2 is FYNNEI. CDR3 DNA sequence: TGTGCCAGTCGGACAGGGCCTAATGAAAAACTGTTTTTT. It is translated as CASRTGPNEKLFF.